Following are 24 T cell receptor beta chains from one sample sequenced in a study of T-cell memory formation after mild COVID-19. TCRdb used MiXCR to reprocess the 5' RACE reads, holding one entry per CDR3 protein. This table has roughly 200,000 distinct CDR3 sequences, over 20% appearing once. What was sequenced was PBMCs or a T cell subset sorted from them (not recorded which). These receptors were obtained from an adult woman who had mild COVID-19 (a few samples of this study predate the infection). Cell type and time point are not known.

The chain employs TRBV7-3 and TRBJ1-2; TRBD1 matches 9 bases. This CDR3 has 14 amino acids. Unmatched junction bases numbered 5, after V lost 6 bases and J lost 3 bases. CDR1 is SGHTA, CDR2 FQGTGA, per germline. The CDR3 bases are TGTGCCAGCAGTTTGGGACAGGGTGACTATGGCTACACCTTC. This encodes CASSLGQGDYGYTF. Combining the CDR3 with reference TRBV7-3 and TRBJ1-2 gives the whole variable domain GAGVSQTPSNKVTEKGKYVELRCDPISGHTALYWYRQSLGQGPEFLIYFQGTGAADDSGLPNDRFFAVRPEGSVSTLKIQRTERGDSAVYLCASSLGQGDYGYTFGSGTRLTVV.

Many counts were recorded for this clonotype. V usage is TRBV7-8 and J usage is TRBJ2-1; tentative D call: TRBD2 (6 bases). V gave up 5 bases and J gave up 0 bases, with 8 bases separating them. CDR1 and CDR2 (germline): SGHVS, FQNEAQ. There are 14 residues in the CDR3. The chain's CDR3 is CASSPGSSYNEQFF. CDR3 nucleotide sequence: TGTGCCAGCAGCCCCGGGAGCTCCTACAATGAGCAGTTCTTC.

The CDR3 region is CASSHSWSTDTQYF. The CDR3 nucleotides are TGCGCCAGCAGCCACTCCTGGAGCACAGATACGCAGTATTTT. The chain couples TRBV4-3 to TRBJ2-3; no definite D call. Between the trimmed V and J ends, which lost 3 bases and 0 bases, there was a span of 7 bases. CDR1 and CDR2 from the germline V gene are LGHNA and YSLEER. The CDR3 extends over 14 amino acids.

The genes are TRBV19 and TRBJ1-5; D is uncertain. Trimming left V 0 bases short and J 10 bases short, with 10 bases between. From germline, CDR1 is LNHDA and CDR2 SQIVND (reference sequence). The CDR3 has 13 residues. The CDR3 is CASSIDLGNPQHF. The CDR3 DNA follows: TGTGCCAGTAGTATAGATTTGGGGAATCCCCAGCATTTT.

The chain joins TRBV6-5 to TRBJ2-5; 13 bases line up with TRBD2. This CDR3 spans 19 amino acids. V dropped 0 bases and J dropped 1; count of bases not matched to a gene: 8. CDR1 is MNHEY and CDR2 is SVGAGI in the germline V gene. CDR3 protein: CASSYSTSGGTDFQETQYF. The CDR3 DNA reads as TGTGCCAGCAGTTACTCGACTAGCGGGGGGACCGACTTCCAAGAGACCCAGTACTTC.

This rearrangement joins TRBV4-1 to TRBJ1-1; possible D gene TRBD1, 5 bases. Germline CDR1 reads MGHRA; CDR2 reads YSYEKL. V was trimmed by 5 bases and J by 6 bases, leaving 16 bases between them. The CDR3 consists of 14 residues. The CDR3 bases are TGCGCCAGCAGCGCCATAGGGGTTACCCCTGAAGCTTTCTTT. Protein sequence: CASSAIGVTPEAFF.

This clonotype turned up a few times. V is TRBV20-1 and J is TRBJ1-1; D uncertain. Per the germline V gene, CDR1 is DFQATT and CDR2 is SNEGSKA (reference sequence). V was clipped by 5 bases and J by 0 bases, with 19 bases between them. This CDR3 region has 16 residues. CDR3 nucleotide sequence: TGCAGTGCTTCGATCCTTGATAGAGCTTTGAACACTGAAGCTTTCTTT. This encodes CSASILDRALNTEAFF.

Only a few counts were recorded for this clonotype. V and J are TRBV5-5 and TRBJ2-5; D possibly corresponds to TRBD1 (6 bases). CDR3 length: 15 residues. Germline V CDR1 and CDR2: SGHKS, YYEKEE (reference sequence). V was clipped by 1 base and J by 1 base, with 11 bases between them. The DNA of the CDR3 is TGTGCCAGCAGCTTGTCTACAGGGATCCAAGAGACCCAGTACTTC. Translation: CASSLSTGIQETQYF.

This clonotype was found a few times. The rearrangement uses TRBV5-5 and TRBJ2-1; D possibly matches TRBD1 or TRBD2 (5 bases each). The V end was cut by 4 bases, the J end by 0 bases, with 11 bases between. CDR3 length: 15 amino acids. Germline V gives CDR1 SGHKS, CDR2 YYEKEE (reference sequence). The CDR3 protein is CASSGDLSSYNEQFF. The CDR3 DNA is TGTGCCAGCAGCGGGGACCTCAGCTCCTACAATGAGCAGTTCTTC.

V is TRBV7-9 and J is TRBJ2-1; 10 nucleotides match TRBD2. The ends lost 1 base at V and 4 bases at J; junction bases unmatched: 4. There are 16 residues in the CDR3. Germline CDR1 is SEHNR and CDR2 is FQNEAQ (reference sequence). The CDR3 spells CASSLVASGGYNEQFF. CDR3 bases: TGTGCCAGCAGCTTAGTAGCTAGCGGGGGATACAATGAGCAGTTCTTC.

The chain joins TRBV3-1 to TRBJ2-1; 10 nucleotides agree with TRBD2. With V trimmed by 1 base and J by 4 bases, 7 bases remained unmatched. The CDR3 loop spans 17 amino acids. Germline V CDR1 and CDR2: LGHDT, YNNKEL (reference sequence). In nucleotides, the CDR3 is TGTGCCAGCAGCCAAGTGACCCCAGCGGGAGGGTACAATGAGCAGTTCTTC. It specifies CASSQVTPAGGYNEQFF.

The chain uses TRBV4-1 and TRBJ2-5; perhaps TRBD1 as D (6 bases). V dropped 0 bases and J dropped 5 bases, with 13 bases sitting between them. The CDR3 consists of 15 residues. CDR1 is MGHRA, CDR2 YSYEKL, per germline. This CDR3 reads CASSQDLRGTETQYF. The CDR3 bases are TGCGCCAGCAGCCAAGATCTCAGGGGTACGGAGACCCAGTACTTC.

V is TRBV5-6 and J is TRBJ2-5; 7 bases match TRBD1. The V gene end was trimmed by 5 bases and the J gene end by 0 bases; junction bases not matched to a gene: 4. Looked up from germline, CDR1 is SGHDT and CDR2 is YYEEEE. This CDR3 has 14 residues. The CDR3, as DNA: TGTGCCAGCAGGCACGACAGGGACCAAGAGACCCAGTACTTC. Residues: CASRHDRDQETQYF. Using reference TRBV5-6 and TRBJ2-5 for the parts outside the CDR3, the full variable domain is DAGVTQSPTHLIKTRGQQVTLRCSPKSGHDTVSWYQQALGQGPQFIFQYYEEEERQRGNFPDRFSGHQFPNYSSELNVNALLLGDSALYLCASRHDRDQETQYFGPGTRLLVL.

This clonotype was seen a few times. The chain recombines TRBV29-1 with TRBJ2-1, with 8 bases that match TRBD2. CDR1 is SQVTM and CDR2 is ANQGSEA in the germline V gene. V trimming: 2 bases; J trimming: 6 bases; junction bases outside the gene matches: 12. The CDR3 length is 16 residues. CDR3 bases: TGCAGCGTTGAATTTGAACGGGAGGGCCCCCTCAATGAGCAGTTCTTC. The encoded protein is CSVEFEREGPLNEQFF.

This clonotype showed up just a few times. V gene TRBV7-2 combines with J gene TRBJ2-5; D is unresolved. CDR1 and CDR2 (germline): SGHTA, FQGNSA. This CDR3 region has 20 residues. Between the trimmed V and J ends, which lost 6 bases and 3 bases, there was a span of 32 bases. CDR3 DNA: TGTGCCAGCAGTCCTACCGTAGCCTTTGAGGTAGATGTAATTAAAGAGACCCAGTACTTC. This translates into CASSPTVAFEVDVIKETQYF.

This chain uses TRBV19 with TRBJ2-7, with a possible D match to TRBD1 (6 bases). This CDR3 contains 13 residues. Deletions cut 5 bases from V and 5 bases from J, with 13 bases between. CDR1 is LNHDA, CDR2 SQIVND, per germline (reference sequence). The CDR3, as DNA: TGTGCCAGTAGTCGAAACAGGGTTAACGAGCAGTACTTC. Encoded protein: CASSRNRVNEQYF.

This chain uses TRBV4-1 with TRBJ2-7; 8 bases align to TRBD1. V was clipped by 0 bases and J by 5 bases; unmatched bases: 9. CDR3 size: 16 residues. Per germline, CDR1 MGHRA and CDR2 YSYEKL. CDR3 bases: TGCGCCAGCAGCCAAGAATTATGGACAGGGAACCACGAGCAGTACTTC. It is translated as CASSQELWTGNHEQYF.

The gene calls are TRBV24-1 and TRBJ2-1; TRBD1 matches 9 bases. CDR1 KGHDR and CDR2 SFDVKD come from the germline V gene. The CDR3 runs to 14 residues. Trimming cost V 5 bases and J 8 bases; bases outside gene matches: 6. The CDR3 region has the DNA TGTGCCACCAGTGTTCCGGGACAGGGCCATGAGCAGTTCTTC. As protein: CATSVPGQGHEQFF.

The rearrangement joins TRBV9 to TRBJ2-5; 9 bases line up with TRBD2. The CDR3 is made up of 17 amino acids. Germline V lookup: CDR1 SGDLS, CDR2 YYNGEE. V trimming: 3 bases; J trimming: 5 bases; junction bases outside the gene matches: 14. This CDR3 is CASSERGWLAGMETQYF. In nucleotides, the CDR3 is TGTGCCAGCAGCGAGAGGGGGTGGCTAGCGGGGATGGAGACCCAGTACTTC.

This clonotype was counted a few times. The chain employs TRBV24-1 and TRBJ2-1; tentatively, D is TRBD1 (5 bases). The germline gives CDR1 KGHDR, CDR2 SFDVKD. Trimming took 7 bases from V and 0 from J, leaving 15 bases between them. The CDR3 is 16 residues long. The CDR3 loop is CATSAERGYSYNEQFF. For the CDR3, the DNA is TGTGCCACCAGCGCCGAAAGGGGCTACTCCTACAATGAGCAGTTCTTC.

This rearrangement joins TRBV7-9 to TRBJ2-1; D may correspond to TRBD1 or TRBD2 (5 bases each). V lost 7 bases and J 10 bases, leaving 23 bases between the germline ends. CDR1 and CDR2 (germline): SEHNR, FQNEAQ (reference sequence). CDR3 length: 15 residues. Written as DNA, the CDR3 is TGTGCCAGCACCCACCCAGGGACCCCCCCGGAGGAGCAGTTCTTC. Amino acids: CASTHPGTPPEEQFF.

This clonotype has a handful of counts. DNA of the CDR3: TGTGCCAGCAGCTTGGGGGTGGCTGAAGCTTTCTTT. Its protein is CASSLGVAEAFF. The chain employs TRBV7-8 and TRBJ1-1, with D possibly matching TRBD1 (5 bases). CDR3 length equals 12 residues. Trimming took off 3 bases at V and 6 bases at J, with 8 bases between the two ends. The germline CDR1 and CDR2 sequences are SGHVS and FQNEAQ.

This clonotype has just a few counts. V and J are TRBV11-2 and TRBJ2-7; no reliable D call. V gave up 5 bases and J gave up 3 bases, with 5 bases separating them. Looked up from germline, CDR1 is SGHAT and CDR2 is FQNNGV. This CDR3 has 11 amino acids. The CDR3 DNA reads TGTGCCAGCAGCGGTTTCTACGAGCAGTACTTC. Encoded protein: CASSGFYEQYF.

This clonotype was found a few times. Germline and junction disagree at one end, which may indicate a read error. This rearrangement joins TRBV6-1 to TRBJ2-7; D not resolved. The CDR3 extends over 15 amino acids. CDR1 is MNHNS and CDR2 is SASEGT in the germline V gene. The CDR3 DNA reads TGTGCCAGCAAAGTGGGTACAGCGAGCTCCCACGAGCAGTACTTC. Translated, it gives CASKVGTASSHEQYF.